Following are 24 T cell receptor beta chains from one sample sequenced in a study of radiotherapy plus CTLA-4 blockade in lung cancer. TCRdb keeps only in-frame clones here, not all; method: immunoSEQ multiplex PCR. The sample holds over 60,000 clones, roughly 84% seen once. The sequenced sample was peripheral blood, obtained from a patient treated with radiotherapy plus ipilimumab. The receptors come from a human donor with non-small cell lung cancer that progressed on radiotherapy plus ipilimumab.

The V gene is TRBV7-2, the J gene TRBJ2-1; no definite D call. This CDR3 region has 15 residues. Germline-derived CDR1 and CDR2 are SGHTA and FQGNSA. V was shortened by 1 base and J by 5 bases, with 12 bases between the two germline ends. CDR3 residues: CASSLESGGHNEQFF. The CDR3 region has the DNA TGTGCCAGCAGCTTAGAATCGGGCGGCCACAATGAGCAGTTCTTC.

This clone showed up just once. The rearrangement links TRBV7-9 to TRBJ2-1; 11 positions agree with TRBD2. With 2 bases clipped from V and 6 bases from J, the junction kept 9 bases outside the gene matches. Germline CDR1 SEHNR, CDR2 FQNEAQ (reference sequence). The length of the CDR3 is 17 residues. CDR3 bases: TGTGCCAGCAGCTTACCCCTACTAGCGGGAGATCGCAATGAGCAGTTCTTC. Translation gives CASSLPLLAGDRNEQFF.

This clone was observed a few times. The rearrangement uses TRBV7-6 and TRBJ2-7; tentative D call: TRBD1 (5 bases). The CDR3 is 14 residues long. V was cut by 1 base and J by 1 base, with 8 bases left in between. In germline, CDR1 is SGHVS, CDR2 FNYEAQ. The CDR3 loop reads CASSLGAGSYEQYF. CDR3 in DNA: TGTGCCAGCAGCTTAGGAGCAGGGTCCTACGAGCAGTACTTC.

V usage is TRBV29-1 and J usage is TRBJ2-3, with TRBD2 matching over 11 bases. Unmatched junction bases numbered 10, after V lost 7 bases and J lost 4 bases. The CDR3 loop spans 15 amino acids. CDR1 is SQVTM and CDR2 is ANQGSEA in the germline V gene. CDR3 sequence reads: CSGLAGGRRSDTQYF. The CDR3 DNA follows: TGCAGCGGTTTAGCGGGAGGGCGGAGGTCAGATACGCAGTATTTT.

The rearrangement uses TRBV6-5 and TRBJ2-7; 8 bases agree with TRBD2. The CDR3 has 13 residues. Germline assignment: CDR1 MNHEY and CDR2 SVGAGI. Germline trimming cut 7 bases from V and 5 bases from J; bases unmatched to any gene: 7. The chain's CDR3 is CASTGLAGDEQYF. CDR3 DNA sequence: TGTGCCAGCACTGGTCTAGCGGGTGACGAGCAGTACTTC.

This clone has only one observation. The V gene is TRBV21-1, the J gene TRBJ2-2; the listed D gene, TRBD1, was not tested against the DNA. TRBV21-1 is a recognized pseudogene. The CDR3 extends over 18 amino acids. The CDR3 coding sequence is TGTGCCAGCAGCGAAGGGGCCGACAGTTTCCCGAACACCGGGGAGCTGTTTTTT. Protein sequence: CASSEGADSFPNTGELFF.

The chain carries TRBV30 and TRBJ2-7, with D perhaps assigned TRBD1 or TRBD2 (5 bases each). Per germline, CDR1 GTSNPN and CDR2 SVGIG (reference sequence). The CDR3 runs 14 residues. V lost 2 bases and J 0 bases, leaving 11 bases between the germline ends. The CDR3 DNA sequence: TGTGCCTGGAGTTTCGGGGCAGGCTCCTACGAGCAGTACTTC. Protein sequence: CAWSFGAGSYEQYF.

The chain carries TRBV27 and TRBJ1-2, with TRBD1 matching over 9 bases. V shed 5 bases and J 8 bases; nucleotides not matched to a gene: 6. Germline V gives CDR1 MNHEY, CDR2 SMNVEV (reference sequence). This CDR3 has 13 amino acids. The CDR3 region is CASSGGTGKGYTF. In DNA, the CDR3 is TGTGCCAGCAGTGGCGGGACAGGGAAGGGCTACACCTTC.

The rearrangement joins TRBV5-1 to TRBJ2-3, with D hard to call. V was pared by 0 bases and J by 0 bases, with 8 bases between. The CDR3 runs 15 residues. Looked up from germline, CDR1 is SGHRS and CDR2 is YFSETQ. Written as DNA, the CDR3 is TGCGCCAGCAGCTTGGGGGGTACTAGCACAGATACGCAGTATTTT. It translates to CASSLGGTSTDTQYF.

The chain employs TRBV15 and TRBJ2-5, with TRBD1 matching over 11 bases. Germline-derived CDR1 and CDR2 are LNHNV and YYDKDF (reference sequence). The CDR3 runs 17 residues. V was pared by 3 bases and J by 4 bases, with 10 bases of the junction left unmatched. CDR3 residues: CATSSALGGTGGETQYF. In DNA form, the CDR3 reads TGTGCCACCAGCAGTGCCTTAGGAGGGACAGGGGGAGAGACCCAGTACTTC.

This clone came up a few times. The chain has TRBV6-5 and TRBJ2-3; no firm D call. The CDR3 totals 12 residues. CDR1 is MNHEY and CDR2 is SVGAGI in the germline V gene. V lost 10 bases and J lost 4, with 12 bases in between. The CDR3 DNA sequence: TGTGCCACCCAGATCAGATCAGATACGCAGTATTTT. Translating gives CATQIRSDTQYF.

The gene calls are TRBV28 and TRBJ1-2; possible D gene TRBD1, 6 bases. Germline-derived CDR1 and CDR2 are MDHEN and SYDVKM. Trimming took off 10 bases at V and 8 bases at J, with 14 bases between the two ends. This CDR3 has 11 residues. CDR3 sequence (DNA): TGTGCCACCGCCGGGGGGCCCGGCTACACCTTC. Translated: CATAGGPGYTF.

This clone was picked up one time. The genes are TRBV27 and TRBJ2-6; D remains ambiguous. The CDR3 totals 16 residues. CDR1 is MNHEY and CDR2 is SMNVEV in the germline V gene (reference sequence). V was cut by 5 bases and J by 2 bases, with 13 bases left in between. As DNA, the CDR3 is TGTGCCAGCAGTATTCGCCAGACCACTGGGGCCAACGTCCTGACTTTC. Translating gives CASSIRQTTGANVLTF.

The genes are TRBV2 and TRBJ1-4; 8 bases match TRBD1. The germline V gene has CDR1 SNHLY and CDR2 FYNNEI. CDR3 length equals 14 residues. V dropped 5 bases and J dropped 4; count of bases not matched to a gene: 3. CDR3 residues: CASSWTGLNEKLFF. DNA of the CDR3: TGTGCCAGCAGTTGGACAGGGCTTAATGAAAAACTGTTTTTT. Complete variable domain (other parts from reference TRBV2 and TRBJ1-4): EPEVTQTPSHQVTQMGQEVILRCVPISNHLYFYWYRQILGQKVEFLVSFYNNEISEKSEIFDDQFSVERPDGSNFTLKIRSTKLEDSAMYFCASSWTGLNEKLFFGSGTQLSVL.

This clone has only one observation. V gene TRBV9 combines with J gene TRBJ2-1; 8 bases map to TRBD2. CDR1 SGDLS and CDR2 YYNGEE come from the germline V gene. With 3 bases clipped from V and 6 bases from J, the junction kept 8 bases outside the gene matches. The CDR3 contains 15 residues. The CDR3 nucleotides are TGTGCCAGCAGCGACCAAGCGGGAGTGGTCAATGAGCAGTTCTTC. It translates to CASSDQAGVVNEQFF. Full variable domain (outside the CDR3, taken from reference TRBV9 and TRBJ2-1): DSGVTQTPKHLITATGQRVTLRCSPRSGDLSVYWYQQSLDQGLQFLIQYYNGEERAKGNILERFSAQQFPDLHSELNLSSLELGDSALYFCASSDQAGVVNEQFFGPGTRLTVL.

The rearrangement uses TRBV30 and TRBJ1-4; the D gene is possibly TRBD1 (5 bases). This CDR3 contains 14 residues. Trimming cost V 5 bases and J 8 bases, with 18 bases left between them. Germline values: CDR1 GTSNPN, CDR2 SVGIG (reference sequence). The CDR3 DNA sequence: TGTGCCTGGGGGGGACGGGTATTTGGAGAAAAACTGTTTTTT. Its protein product is CAWGGRVFGEKLFF.

The J gene is TRBJ1-5, the V gene TRBV27; D unresolved. V lost 4 bases to trimming and J lost 0 bases, with 7 bases between them. The CDR3 length is 14 residues. Per germline, CDR1 MNHEY and CDR2 SMNVEV (reference sequence). CDR3 sequence: CASSSQSSNQPQHF. CDR3 DNA sequence: TGTGCCAGCAGTTCGCAGAGTAGCAATCAGCCCCAGCATTTT.

The V gene is TRBV19, the J gene TRBJ2-3, with TRBD1 identical over 7 bases. The V gene end was trimmed by 10 bases and the J gene end by 6 bases; junction bases not matched to a gene: 10. The CDR3 runs 13 residues. The germline gives CDR1 LNHDA, CDR2 SQIVND (reference sequence). Written as DNA, the CDR3 is TGTGCCACTTCGGACAGGTGGCGGGATACGCAGTATTTT. Translation gives CATSDRWRDTQYF.

The chain links TRBV7-3 to TRBJ2-2; the D is unclear. V was pared by 5 bases and J by 2 bases, with 3 bases between. CDR1 SGHTA and CDR2 FQGTGA come from the germline V gene. The CDR3 contains 12 residues. The CDR3 reads CASSHNTGELFF. CDR3 in DNA: TGTGCCAGCAGCCATAACACCGGGGAGCTGTTTTTT. Filled out from reference TRBV7-3 and TRBJ2-2, the complete variable domain reads GAGVSQTPSNKVTEKGKYVELRCDPISGHTALYWYRQSLGQGPEFLIYFQGTGAADDSGLPNDRFFAVRPEGSVSTLKIQRTERGDSAVYLCASSHNTGELFFGEGSRLTVL.

This clone was counted a single time. The chain links TRBV30 to TRBJ2-1; D perhaps matches TRBD1 (5 bases). CDR1 is GTSNPN, CDR2 SVGIG, per germline (reference sequence). V lost 1 base, J lost 8 bases, and 24 bases lay in between. This CDR3 comprises 17 residues. The CDR3 DNA follows: TGTGCCTGGAGTGCCACGATAGGGGTTCTCCCGTCTGATGAGCAGTTCTTC. Translated: CAWSATIGVLPSDEQFF.

The genes are TRBV6-5 and TRBJ1-1; 8 bases align to TRBD1. This CDR3 spans 14 amino acids. Trimming removed 6 bases from V and 4 bases from J; junction bases left unmatched: 7. Per germline, CDR1 MNHEY and CDR2 SVGAGI. This chain's CDR3 is CASRVTTGGTEAFF. The CDR3, as DNA: TGTGCCAGCAGGGTGACCACAGGGGGCACTGAAGCTTTCTTT.

J is TRBJ1-1 and V is TRBV5-1; no clear D. The germline gives CDR1 SGHRS, CDR2 YFSETQ. This CDR3 is built from 14 residues. V was clipped by 4 bases and J by 3 bases, with 13 bases between them. CDR3 in DNA: TGCGCCAGCAGCGTGACGGTTTTGGACACTGAAGCTTTCTTT. Amino acids: CASSVTVLDTEAFF.

The chain carries TRBV15 and TRBJ2-7; D is undetermined. The germline gives CDR1 LNHNV, CDR2 YYDKDF (reference sequence). The length of the CDR3 is 15 residues. The germline V and J ends were trimmed by 0 bases and 6 bases, with 15 bases remaining between them. CDR3 DNA: TGTGCCACCAGCAGAGATTTAGGAAACGCGGCCGAGCAGTACGTC. It codes for CATSRDLGNAAEQYV.

The V gene is TRBV5-6, the J gene TRBJ2-1; 15 bases match TRBD2. This CDR3 is built from 18 residues. CDR1 and CDR2 (germline): SGHDT, YYEEEE. V lost 4 bases, J lost 3 bases, and 8 bases stayed unmatched. The DNA for the CDR3 is TGTGCCAGCAGCCCGGGACTAGCGGGAGGCACCATCTACAATGAGCAGTTCTTC. Translated, it gives CASSPGLAGGTIYNEQFF.